This T cell receptor beta chain was observed in a study of blood T cell repertoires in COVID-19. Across the study: COVID-19 samples from acute and convalescent phases originated in the United States, Italy and Spain.

This table comes from immunoSEQ multiplex PCR, and its TCRdb copy is limited to in-frame clones, with some not included. This sample has roughly 200,000 clones; roughly 80% occur once, and the top ten carry 7.9%. Material for sequencing was peripheral blood. The TCR originated in a woman older than 75 with acute or convalescent COVID-19.

The CDR3 nucleotides read TGTGCCACCAGTGATTCCTCCTGGACTAGCGGGGGGTTGAACACCGGGGAGCTGTTTTTT. Protein: CATSDSSWTSGGLNTGELFF. J is TRBJ2-2 and V is TRBV24-1; 14 positions match TRBD2. The CDR3 is made up of 20 amino acids. V trimming: 2 bases; J trimming: 1 base; junction bases outside the gene matches: 8. Germline V gives CDR1 KGHDR, CDR2 SFDVKD.